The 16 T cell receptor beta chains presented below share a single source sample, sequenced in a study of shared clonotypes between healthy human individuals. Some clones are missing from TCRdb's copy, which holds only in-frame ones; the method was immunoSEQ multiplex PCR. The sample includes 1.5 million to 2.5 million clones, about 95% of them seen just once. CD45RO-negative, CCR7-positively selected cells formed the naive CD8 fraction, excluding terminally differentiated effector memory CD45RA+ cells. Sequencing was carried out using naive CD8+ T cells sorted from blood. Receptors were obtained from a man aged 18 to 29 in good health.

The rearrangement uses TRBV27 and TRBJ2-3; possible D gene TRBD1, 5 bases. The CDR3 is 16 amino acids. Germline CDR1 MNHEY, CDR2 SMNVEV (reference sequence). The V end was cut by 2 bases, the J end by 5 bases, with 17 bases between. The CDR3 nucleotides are TGTGCCAGCAGTTTACTGGGTGGTGATAGGGGAGATACGCAGTATTTT. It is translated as CASSLLGGDRGDTQYF.

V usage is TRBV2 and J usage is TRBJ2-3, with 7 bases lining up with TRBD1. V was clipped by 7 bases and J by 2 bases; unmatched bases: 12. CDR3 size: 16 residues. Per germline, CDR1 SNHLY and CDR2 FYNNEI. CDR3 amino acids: CASNHIDRAFTDTQYF. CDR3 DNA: TGTGCCAGCAACCATATCGACAGGGCCTTCACAGATACGCAGTATTTT.

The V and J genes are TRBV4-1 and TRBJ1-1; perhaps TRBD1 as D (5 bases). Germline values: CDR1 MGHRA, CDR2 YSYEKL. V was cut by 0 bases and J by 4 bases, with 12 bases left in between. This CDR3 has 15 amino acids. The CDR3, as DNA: TGCGCCAGCAGCCAAGAGGGGGGAGTGCCCACTGAAGCTTTCTTT. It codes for CASSQEGGVPTEAFF.

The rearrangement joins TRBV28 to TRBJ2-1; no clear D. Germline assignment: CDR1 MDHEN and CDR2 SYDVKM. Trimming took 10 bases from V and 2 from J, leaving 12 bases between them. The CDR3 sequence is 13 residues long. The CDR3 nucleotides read TGTGCCACCGAAAGTGGTCCCTACAATGAGCAGTTCTTC. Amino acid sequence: CATESGPYNEQFF.

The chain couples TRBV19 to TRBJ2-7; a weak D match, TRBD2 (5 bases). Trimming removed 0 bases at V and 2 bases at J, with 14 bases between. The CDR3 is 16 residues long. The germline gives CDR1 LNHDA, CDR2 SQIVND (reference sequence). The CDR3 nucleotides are TGTGCCAGTAGTATAGATGGGTCGGGAACACCCTACGAGCAGTACTTC. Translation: CASSIDGSGTPYEQYF.

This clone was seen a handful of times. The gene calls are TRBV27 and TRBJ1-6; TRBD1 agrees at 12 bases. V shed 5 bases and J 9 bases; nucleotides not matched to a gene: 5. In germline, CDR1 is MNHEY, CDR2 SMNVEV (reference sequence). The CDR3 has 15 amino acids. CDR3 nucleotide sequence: TGTGCCAGCAGTCTGGGACAGGGGGCTATTTCACCCCTCCACTTT. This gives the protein CASSLGQGAISPLHF.

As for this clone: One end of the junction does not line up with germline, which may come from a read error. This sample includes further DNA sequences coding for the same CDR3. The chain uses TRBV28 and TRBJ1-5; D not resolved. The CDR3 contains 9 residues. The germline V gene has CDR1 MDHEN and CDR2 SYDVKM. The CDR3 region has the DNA TGTGCCAGCAGTCAGCCCCAGCATTTT. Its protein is CASSQPQHF. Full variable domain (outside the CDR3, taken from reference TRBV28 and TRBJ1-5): DVKVTQSSRYLVKRTGEKVFLECVQDMDHENMFWYRQDPGLGLRLIYFSYDVKMKEKGDIPEGYSVSREKKERFSLILESASTNQTSMYLCASSQPQHFGDGTRLSIL.

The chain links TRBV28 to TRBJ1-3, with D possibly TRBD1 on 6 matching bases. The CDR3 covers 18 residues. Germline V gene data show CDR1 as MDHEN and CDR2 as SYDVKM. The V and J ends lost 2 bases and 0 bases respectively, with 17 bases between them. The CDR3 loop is CASSLGIEDSTSGNTIYF. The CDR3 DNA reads TGTGCCAGCAGTTTAGGAATTGAGGACAGTACCTCTGGAAACACCATATATTTT.

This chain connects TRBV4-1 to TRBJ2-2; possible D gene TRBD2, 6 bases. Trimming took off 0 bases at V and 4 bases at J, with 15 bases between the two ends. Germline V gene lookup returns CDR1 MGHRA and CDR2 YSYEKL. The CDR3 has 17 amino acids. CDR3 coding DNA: TGCGCCAGCAGCCAAGATTATTCGGGGGTTGGCACCGGGGAGCTGTTTTTT. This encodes CASSQDYSGVGTGELFF.

This CDR3 reads CASSQALRVAYEQYF. CDR3 DNA sequence: TGCGCCAGCAGCCAAGCTCTCAGGGTTGCCTACGAGCAGTACTTC. The rearrangement uses TRBV4-3 and TRBJ2-7; D might be TRBD1 (5 bases). V lost 1 base and J 2 bases, leaving 12 bases between the germline ends. The germline V gene encodes CDR1 LGHNA and CDR2 YSLEER. This CDR3 is 15 amino acids long.

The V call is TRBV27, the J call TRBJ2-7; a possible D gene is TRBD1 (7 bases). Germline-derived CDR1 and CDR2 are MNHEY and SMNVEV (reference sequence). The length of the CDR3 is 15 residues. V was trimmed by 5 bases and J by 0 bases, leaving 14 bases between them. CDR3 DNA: TGTGCCAGCAGTGAAGGCGGGACAGCCTCCTACGAGCAGTACTTC. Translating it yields CASSEGGTASYEQYF.

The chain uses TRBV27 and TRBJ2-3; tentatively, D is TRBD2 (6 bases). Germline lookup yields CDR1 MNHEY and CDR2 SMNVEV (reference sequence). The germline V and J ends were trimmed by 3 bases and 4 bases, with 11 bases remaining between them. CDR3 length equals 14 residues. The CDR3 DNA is TGTGCCAGCAGTTTTCTGAGGGAGGCAGATACGCAGTATTTT. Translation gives CASSFLREADTQYF.

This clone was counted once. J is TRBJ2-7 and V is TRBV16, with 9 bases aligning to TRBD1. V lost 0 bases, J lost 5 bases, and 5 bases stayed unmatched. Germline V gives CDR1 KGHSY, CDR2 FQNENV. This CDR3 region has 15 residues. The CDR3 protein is CASSQSGQGGHEQYF. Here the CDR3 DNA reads TGTGCCAGCAGCCAATCGGGACAGGGCGGGCACGAGCAGTACTTC.

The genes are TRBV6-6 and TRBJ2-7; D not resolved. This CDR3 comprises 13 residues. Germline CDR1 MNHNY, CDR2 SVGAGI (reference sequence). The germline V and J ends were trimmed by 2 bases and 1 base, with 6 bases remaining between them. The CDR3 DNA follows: TGTGCCAGCAGTTACCTCTATTCCTACGAGCAGTACTTC. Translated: CASSYLYSYEQYF.

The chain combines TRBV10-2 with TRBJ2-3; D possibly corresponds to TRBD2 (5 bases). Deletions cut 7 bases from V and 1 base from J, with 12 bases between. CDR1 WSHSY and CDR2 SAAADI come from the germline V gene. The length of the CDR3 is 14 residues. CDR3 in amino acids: CASTRTSRTDTQYF. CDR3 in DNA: TGCGCCAGCACCCGGACTTCTCGCACAGATACGCAGTATTTT.

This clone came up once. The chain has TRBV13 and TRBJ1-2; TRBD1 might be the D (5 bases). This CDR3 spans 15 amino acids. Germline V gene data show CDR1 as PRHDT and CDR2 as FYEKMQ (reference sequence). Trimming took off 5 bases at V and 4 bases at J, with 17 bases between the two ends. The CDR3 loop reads CASSEGNGGFYGYTF. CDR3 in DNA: TGTGCCAGCAGCGAAGGGAACGGGGGTTTCTATGGCTACACCTTC. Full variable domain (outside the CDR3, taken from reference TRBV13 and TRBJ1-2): AAGVIQSPRHLIKEKRETATLKCYPIPRHDTVYWYQQGPGQDPQFLISFYEKMQSDKGSIPDRFSAQQFSDYHSELNMSSLELGDSALYFCASSEGNGGFYGYTFGSGTRLTVV.